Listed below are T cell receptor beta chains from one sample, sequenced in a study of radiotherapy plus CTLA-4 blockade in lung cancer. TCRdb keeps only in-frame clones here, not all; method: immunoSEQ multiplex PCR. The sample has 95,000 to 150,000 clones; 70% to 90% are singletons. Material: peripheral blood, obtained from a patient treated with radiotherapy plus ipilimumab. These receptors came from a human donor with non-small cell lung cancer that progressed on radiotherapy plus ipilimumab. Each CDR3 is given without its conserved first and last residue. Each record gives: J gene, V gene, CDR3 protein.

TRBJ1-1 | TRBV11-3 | ASTKQTGTRDTEAF
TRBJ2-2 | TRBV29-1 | SVEIAVNTGELF
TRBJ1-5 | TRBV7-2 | ASGASGRADQPQH
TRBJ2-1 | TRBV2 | ASSVRGEQF
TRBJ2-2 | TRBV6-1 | ASSAGQWNTGELF
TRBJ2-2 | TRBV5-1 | ASSRDNTGELF
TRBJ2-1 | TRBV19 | ATKNRESNEQF
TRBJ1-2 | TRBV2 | ASSVNYGYT
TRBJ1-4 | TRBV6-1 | ASRRPFDEKLF
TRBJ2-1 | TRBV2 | ASSESRGGEQF
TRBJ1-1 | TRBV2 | ASSEGAVGTEAF
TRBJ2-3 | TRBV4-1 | ASSQEGASGATDTQY
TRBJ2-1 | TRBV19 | ATRLAGGRRNEQF
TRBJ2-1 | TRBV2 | ASRETGQTFSNEQF
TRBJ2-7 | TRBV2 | ASRTTGSYEQY
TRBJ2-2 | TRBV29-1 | SAFRWDTGELF
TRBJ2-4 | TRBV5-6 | ASSTRLAGGPGTKNIQY
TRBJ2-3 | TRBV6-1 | ASSGDRRGDTQY
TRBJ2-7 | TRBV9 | ASTKEEDEQY
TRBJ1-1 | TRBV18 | ASSPRFGVVTEAF
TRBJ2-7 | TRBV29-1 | SVDRPGSYEQY
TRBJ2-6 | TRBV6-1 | ASGPFSGANVLT
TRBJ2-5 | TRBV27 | ASSLSLAGALAGETQY
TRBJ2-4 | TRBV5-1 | ASSPLAGSGTPRN
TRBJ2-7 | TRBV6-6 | ASSLTSGYEQY
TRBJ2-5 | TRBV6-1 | ASSDTREVETQY
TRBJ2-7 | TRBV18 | ASSPDTYYEQY
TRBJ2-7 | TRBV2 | ASRPPGTSGTRPEQY
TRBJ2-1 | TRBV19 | ASSPGTSGNEQF
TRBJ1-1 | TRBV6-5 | ASSTRDTGAPEAF
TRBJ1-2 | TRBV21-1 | ASKTGELYGYT
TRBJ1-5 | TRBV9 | ASSPGFSNQPQH
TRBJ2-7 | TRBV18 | ASSPGLAIYEQY
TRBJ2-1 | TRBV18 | ASSPPTRTSSYNEQF
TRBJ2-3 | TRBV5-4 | ASSLDSNPTDTQY
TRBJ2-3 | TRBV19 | ASSIQDPWADTQY
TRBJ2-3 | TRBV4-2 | ASSQASSGSATDTQY
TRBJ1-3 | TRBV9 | ASSVSGNSGNTIY
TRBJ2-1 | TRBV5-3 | ARSPGLAGEGEQF
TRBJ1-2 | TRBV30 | AWSLREASYGGYT
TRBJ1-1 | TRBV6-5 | ASSEQDPNTEAF
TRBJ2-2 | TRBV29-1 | SVGHPGNTGELF
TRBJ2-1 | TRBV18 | ASSPKLANNEQF
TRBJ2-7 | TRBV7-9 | ASESAGYEQY
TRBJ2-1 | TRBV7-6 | ASSLEVTSGRNEQF
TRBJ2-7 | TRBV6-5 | ASSYSRTLRDEQY
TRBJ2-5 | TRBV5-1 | ASSLAGSRGPPGETQY
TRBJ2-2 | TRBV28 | ASSLAGPVTGELF
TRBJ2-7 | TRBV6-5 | ASSRPGQGAYEQY
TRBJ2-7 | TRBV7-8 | ASSLGLAGGPSYEQY
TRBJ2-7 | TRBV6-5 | ASSYGLAGVGEQY
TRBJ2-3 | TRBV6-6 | ASSYGTELDTQY
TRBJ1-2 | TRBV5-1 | ASSLTGRIYGYT
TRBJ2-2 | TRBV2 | ASRTQGTGELF
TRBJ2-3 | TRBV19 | ASSSVRLASDTQY
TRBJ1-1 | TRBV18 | ASSPRGEVEAF
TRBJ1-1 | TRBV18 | ASSQRTDEAF
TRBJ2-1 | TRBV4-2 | ASSRLTGEVSYEQF
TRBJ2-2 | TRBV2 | ASKGTGELF
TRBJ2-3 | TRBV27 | ASSGWARDTQY